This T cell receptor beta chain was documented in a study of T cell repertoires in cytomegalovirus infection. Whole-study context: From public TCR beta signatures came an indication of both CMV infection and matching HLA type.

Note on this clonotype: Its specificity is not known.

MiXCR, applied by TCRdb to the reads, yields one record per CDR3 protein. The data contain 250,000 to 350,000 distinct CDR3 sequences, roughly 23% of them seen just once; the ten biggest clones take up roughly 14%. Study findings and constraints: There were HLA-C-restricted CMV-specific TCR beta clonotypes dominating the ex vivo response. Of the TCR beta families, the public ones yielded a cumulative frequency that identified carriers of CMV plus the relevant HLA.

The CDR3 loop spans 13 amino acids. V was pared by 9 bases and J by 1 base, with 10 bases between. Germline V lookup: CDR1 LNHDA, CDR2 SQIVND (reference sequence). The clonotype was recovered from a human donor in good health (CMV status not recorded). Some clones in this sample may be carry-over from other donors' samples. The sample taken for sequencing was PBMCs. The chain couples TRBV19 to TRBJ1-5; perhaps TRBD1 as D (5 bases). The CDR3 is CASGGLSNQPQHF. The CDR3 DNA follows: TGTGCCAGCGGGGGACTCAGCAATCAGCCCCAGCATTTT.